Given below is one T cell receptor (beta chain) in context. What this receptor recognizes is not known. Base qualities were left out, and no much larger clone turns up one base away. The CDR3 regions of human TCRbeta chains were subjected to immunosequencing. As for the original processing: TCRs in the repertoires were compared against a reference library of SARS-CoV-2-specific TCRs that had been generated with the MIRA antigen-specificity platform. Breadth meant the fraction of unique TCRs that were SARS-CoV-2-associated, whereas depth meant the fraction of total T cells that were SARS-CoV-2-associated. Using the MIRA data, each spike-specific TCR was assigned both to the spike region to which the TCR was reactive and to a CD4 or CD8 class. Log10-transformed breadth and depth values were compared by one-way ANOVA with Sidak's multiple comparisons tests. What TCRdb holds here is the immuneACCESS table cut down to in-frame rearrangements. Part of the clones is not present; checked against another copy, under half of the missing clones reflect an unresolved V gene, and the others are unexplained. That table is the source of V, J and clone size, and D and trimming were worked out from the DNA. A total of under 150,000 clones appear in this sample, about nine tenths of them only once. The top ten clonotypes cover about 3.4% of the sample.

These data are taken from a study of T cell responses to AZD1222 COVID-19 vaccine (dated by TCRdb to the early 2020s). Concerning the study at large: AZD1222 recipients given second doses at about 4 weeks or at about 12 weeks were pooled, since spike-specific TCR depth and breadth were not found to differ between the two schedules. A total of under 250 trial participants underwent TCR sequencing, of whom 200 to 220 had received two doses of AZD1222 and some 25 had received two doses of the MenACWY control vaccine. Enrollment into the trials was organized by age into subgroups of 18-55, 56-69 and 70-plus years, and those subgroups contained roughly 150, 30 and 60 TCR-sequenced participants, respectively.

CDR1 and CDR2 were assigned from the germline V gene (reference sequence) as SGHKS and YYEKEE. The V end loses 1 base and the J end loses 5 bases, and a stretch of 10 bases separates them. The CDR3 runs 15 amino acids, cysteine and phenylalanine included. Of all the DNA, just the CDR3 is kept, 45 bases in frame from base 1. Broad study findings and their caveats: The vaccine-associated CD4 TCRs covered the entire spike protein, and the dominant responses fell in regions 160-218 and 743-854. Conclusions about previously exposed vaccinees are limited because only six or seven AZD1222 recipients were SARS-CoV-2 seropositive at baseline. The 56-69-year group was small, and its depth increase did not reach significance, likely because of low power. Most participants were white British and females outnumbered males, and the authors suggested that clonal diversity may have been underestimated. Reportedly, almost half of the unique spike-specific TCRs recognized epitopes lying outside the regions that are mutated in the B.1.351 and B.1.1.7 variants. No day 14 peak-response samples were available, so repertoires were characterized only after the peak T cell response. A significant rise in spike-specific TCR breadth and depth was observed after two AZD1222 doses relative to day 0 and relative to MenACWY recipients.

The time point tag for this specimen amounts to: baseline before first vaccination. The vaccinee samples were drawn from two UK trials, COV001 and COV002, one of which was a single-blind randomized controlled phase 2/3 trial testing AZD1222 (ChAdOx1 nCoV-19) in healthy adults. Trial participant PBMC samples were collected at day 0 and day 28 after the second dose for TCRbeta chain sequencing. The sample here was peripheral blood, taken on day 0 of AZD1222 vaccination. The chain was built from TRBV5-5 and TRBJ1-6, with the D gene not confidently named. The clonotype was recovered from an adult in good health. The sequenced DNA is TGTGCCAGCAGCTTGACAGAAGCGAATAATTCACCCCTCCACTTT. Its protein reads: CASSLTEANNSPLHF.